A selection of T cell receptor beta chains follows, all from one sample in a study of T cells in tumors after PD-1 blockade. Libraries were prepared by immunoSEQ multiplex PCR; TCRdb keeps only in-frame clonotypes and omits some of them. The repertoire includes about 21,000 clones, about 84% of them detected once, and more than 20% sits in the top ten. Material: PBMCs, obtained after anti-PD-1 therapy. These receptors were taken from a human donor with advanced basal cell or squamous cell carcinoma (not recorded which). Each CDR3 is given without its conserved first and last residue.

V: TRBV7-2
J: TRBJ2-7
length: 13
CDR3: ASSLTGIGAYEQY

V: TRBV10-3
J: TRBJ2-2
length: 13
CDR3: AIRAQGANTGELF

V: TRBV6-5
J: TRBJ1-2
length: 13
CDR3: ASSYRGGVRHGYT

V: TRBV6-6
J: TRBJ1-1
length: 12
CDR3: ASRAGAGDTEAF

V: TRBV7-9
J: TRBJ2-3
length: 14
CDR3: ASSLAVVGSTDTQY

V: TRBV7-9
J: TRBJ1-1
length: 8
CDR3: ASSATVGF

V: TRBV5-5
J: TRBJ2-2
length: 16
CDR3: ASSLTRWTGRGTGELF

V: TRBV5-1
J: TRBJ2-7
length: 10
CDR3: ASGRGEYEQY

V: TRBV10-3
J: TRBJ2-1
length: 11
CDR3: AIRGGTYNEQF

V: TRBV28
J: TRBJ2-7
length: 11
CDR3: ASSFQGIYEQY

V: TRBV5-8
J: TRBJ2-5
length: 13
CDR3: ASSPRPGGWETQY

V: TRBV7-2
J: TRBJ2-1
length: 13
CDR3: ASSFRQGFRNEQF

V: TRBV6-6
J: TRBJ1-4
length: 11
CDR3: ASRSDYRQKLF

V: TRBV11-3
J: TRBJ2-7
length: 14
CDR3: ASSSPRDGSSGEQY

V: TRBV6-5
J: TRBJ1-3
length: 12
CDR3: ASSLQGVGNTIY

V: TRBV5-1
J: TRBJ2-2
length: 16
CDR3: ASSLDTSGGAHTGELF

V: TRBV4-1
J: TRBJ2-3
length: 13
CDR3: ASSQGLARTDTQY

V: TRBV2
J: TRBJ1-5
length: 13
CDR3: ATKATINSNQPQH

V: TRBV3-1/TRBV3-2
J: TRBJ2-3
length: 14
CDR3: ASSPLAVGGTDTQY

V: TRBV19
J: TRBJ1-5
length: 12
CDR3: ASSRGQGNQPQH

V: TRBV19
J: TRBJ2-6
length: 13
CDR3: ASSMVGSGANVLT

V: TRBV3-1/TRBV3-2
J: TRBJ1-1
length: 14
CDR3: ASSPLGEFLNTEAF

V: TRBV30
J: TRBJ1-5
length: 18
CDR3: AWINIRDRVHRYSNQPQH

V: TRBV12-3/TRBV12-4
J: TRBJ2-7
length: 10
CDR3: ASKGGRHEQY

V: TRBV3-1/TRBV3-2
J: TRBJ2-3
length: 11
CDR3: ASSQNRPNTQY

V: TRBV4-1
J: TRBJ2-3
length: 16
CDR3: ASSQELAGGPSTDTQY

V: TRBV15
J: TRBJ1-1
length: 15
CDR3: ATSTAQLFGQGGEAF

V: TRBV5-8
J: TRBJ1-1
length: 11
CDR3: ASSRILNTEAF

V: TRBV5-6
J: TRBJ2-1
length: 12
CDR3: ASSLDRGVGEEF

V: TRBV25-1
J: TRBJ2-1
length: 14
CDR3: ASSESDRGLENEQF

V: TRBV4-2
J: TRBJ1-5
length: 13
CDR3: ASSQDWLSNQPQH

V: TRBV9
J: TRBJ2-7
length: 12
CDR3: ASSPWDRGSEQY

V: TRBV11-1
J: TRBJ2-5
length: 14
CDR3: ASSLGAGGRAETQY

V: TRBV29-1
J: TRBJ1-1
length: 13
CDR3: SSRPDRVVDTEAF

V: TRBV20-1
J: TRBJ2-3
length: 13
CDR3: SASKEGLLGDTQY

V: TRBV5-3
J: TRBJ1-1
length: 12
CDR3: ARSLTGGCTEAF

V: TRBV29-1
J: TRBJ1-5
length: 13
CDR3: SVPLRWTGALEEH

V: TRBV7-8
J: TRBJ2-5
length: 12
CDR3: ASSSLLGSETQY

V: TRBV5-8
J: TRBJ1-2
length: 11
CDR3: ASTLSRGDGYT

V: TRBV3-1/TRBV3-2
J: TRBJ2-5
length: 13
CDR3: ASSQDPARKETQY